This T cell receptor beta chain was captured in a study of beta chain features in type 1 diabetes. Points from the study as a whole: Significant though moderate, a shortening of TCRB CDR3s appeared in all four CD4+ subsets of Type 1 diabetes patients.

Reverse transcription of all isolated RNA meant that expressed TCRB transcripts were sequenced. Sequencing used immunoSEQ multiplex PCR; TCRdb keeps in-frame clones, though not all of them. The sample yields 600,000 to 700,000 clones, 12% seen once. The germline V gene has CDR1 SGDLS and CDR2 YYNGEE. The CDR3 has 14 residues. V lost 0 bases to trimming and J lost 3 bases, with 10 bases between them. This clone occurred a few times. What it recognizes is unknown. Additional DNA sequences in this sample encode the identical CDR3. The clonotype was recovered from a man aged 30-40 years with type 1 diabetes. Sequencing used naive CD4+ T cells from blood. This rearrangement joins TRBV9 to TRBJ2-7; D unclear. Written as DNA, the CDR3 is TGTGCCAGCAGCGTAGGTCAGGCGAGCTACGAGCAGTACTTC. Translating it yields CASSVGQASYEQYF. Full variable domain (outside the CDR3, taken from reference TRBV9 and TRBJ2-7): DSGVTQTPKHLITATGQRVTLRCSPRSGDLSVYWYQQSLDQGLQFLIQYYNGEERAKGNILERFSAQQFPDLHSELNLSSLELGDSALYFCASSVGQASYEQYFGPGTRLTVT.